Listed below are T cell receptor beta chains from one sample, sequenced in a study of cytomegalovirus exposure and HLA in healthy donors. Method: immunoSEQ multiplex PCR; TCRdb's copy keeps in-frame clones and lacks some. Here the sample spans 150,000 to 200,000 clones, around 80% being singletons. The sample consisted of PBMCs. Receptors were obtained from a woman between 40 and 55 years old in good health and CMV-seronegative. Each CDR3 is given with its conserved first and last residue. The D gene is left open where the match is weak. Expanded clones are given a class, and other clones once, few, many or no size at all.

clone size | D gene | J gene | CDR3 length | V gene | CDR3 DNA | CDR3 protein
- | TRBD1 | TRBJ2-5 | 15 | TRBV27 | TGTGCCAGCAGCCGCTCTGTGACAGGGGGAGAGACCCAGTACTTC | CASSRSVTGGETQYF
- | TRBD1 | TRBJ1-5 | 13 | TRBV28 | TGTGCCAGCACCACATCAAGCAGGGGGTCCCAGCATTTT | CASTTSSRGSQHF
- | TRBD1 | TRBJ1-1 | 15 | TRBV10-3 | TGTGCCATCAAAGGACAGGGGCCGCTGAACACTGAAGCTTTCTTT | CAIKGQGPLNTEAFF
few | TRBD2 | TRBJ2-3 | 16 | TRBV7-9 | TGTGCCAGCAGCTCCGGGACTAGCGCATTAACAGATACGCAGTATTTT | CASSSGTSALTDTQYF
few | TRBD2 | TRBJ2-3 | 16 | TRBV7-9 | TGTGCCAGCAGCTCTAGCGGGAAATCCCTCACAGATACGCAGTATTTT | CASSSSGKSLTDTQYF
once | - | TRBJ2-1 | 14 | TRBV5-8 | TGTGCCAGCAGCTTTAGGCAGCGCCACAATGAGCAGTTCTTC | CASSFRQRHNEQFF
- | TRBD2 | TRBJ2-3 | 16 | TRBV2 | TGTGCCAGCAGAAGCCCTAGCGGGAGTTCGACAGATACGCAGTATTTT | CASRSPSGSSTDTQYF
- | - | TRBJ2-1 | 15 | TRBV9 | TGTGCCAGCAGCGTACTGGAGGCCCCTGTCAATGAGCAGTTCTTC | CASSVLEAPVNEQFF
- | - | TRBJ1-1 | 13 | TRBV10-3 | TGTGCCATCAGTGGGGCCCAAAACACTGAAGCTTTCTTT | CAISGAQNTEAFF
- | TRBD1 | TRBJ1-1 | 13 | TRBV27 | TGTGCCAGCTCCCCACAGGGGTCCACTGAAGCTTTCTTT | CASSPQGSTEAFF
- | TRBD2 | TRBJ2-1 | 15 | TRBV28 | TGTGCCAGCAGACTTTCGGGACTACTATACAATGAGCAGTTCTTC | CASRLSGLLYNEQFF
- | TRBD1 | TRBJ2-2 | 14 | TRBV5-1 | TGCGCCAGCAGCCGGGACAGGAACACCGGGGAGCTGTTTTTT | CASSRDRNTGELFF
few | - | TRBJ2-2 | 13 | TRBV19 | TGTGCCAGTCAAACAAACAGGGCCGGGGAGCTGTTTTTT | CASQTNRAGELFF
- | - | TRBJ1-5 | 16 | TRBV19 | TGTGCCAGTAGTATCTTACAGGGTAACGGCAATCAGCCCCAGCATTTT | CASSILQGNGNQPQHF
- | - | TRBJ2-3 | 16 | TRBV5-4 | TGTGCCAGCAGCTTGGAGGTCCAGGCCCCCACAGATACGCAGTATTTT | CASSLEVQAPTDTQYF
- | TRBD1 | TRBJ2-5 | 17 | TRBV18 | TGTGCCAGCTCACCACCAACAGGGGGCGAGTATGAAGAGACCCAGTACTTC | CASSPPTGGEYEETQYF
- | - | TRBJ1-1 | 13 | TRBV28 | TGTGCCAGCAGTTCCAGGGCCCTCGCAGGAGCTTTCTTT | CASSSRALAGAFF
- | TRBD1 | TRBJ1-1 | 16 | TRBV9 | TGTGCCAGCAGCCCGCGAGGGGGACAGATGAACACTGAAGCTTTCTTT | CASSPRGGQMNTEAFF
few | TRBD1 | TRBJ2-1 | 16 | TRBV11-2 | TGTGCCAGCAGCTCGTACAGGGGGCGATCCTACAATGAGCAGTTCTTC | CASSSYRGRSYNEQFF
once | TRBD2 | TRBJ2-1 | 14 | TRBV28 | TGTGCCAGCGTGGGCGGGAGGTCCTACAATGAGCAGTTCTTC | CASVGGRSYNEQFF
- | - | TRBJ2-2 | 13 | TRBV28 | TGTGCCAGCAGGAGTGCGAACACCGGGGAGCTGTTTTTT | CASRSANTGELFF
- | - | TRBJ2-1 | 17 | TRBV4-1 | TGCGCCAGCTCTCCTGACTCTAGCGAAGCCGGCTACAATGAGCAGTTCTTC | CASSPDSSEAGYNEQFF
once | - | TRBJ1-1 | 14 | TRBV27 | TGTGCCAGCAGTTTAAGAGAGGGAAGCACTGAAGCTTTCTTT | CASSLREGSTEAFF
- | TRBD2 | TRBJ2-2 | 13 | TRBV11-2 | TGTGCCAGCAGCCAGCGGGAGTTCGGGGAGCTGTTTTTT | CASSQREFGELFF
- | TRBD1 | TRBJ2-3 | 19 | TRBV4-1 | TGCGCCAGCAGCCAAGATCCTCCGGGACAGGGTTCCTACACAGATACGCAGTATTTT | CASSQDPPGQGSYTDTQYF
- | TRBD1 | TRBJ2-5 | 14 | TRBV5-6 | TGTGCCAGCAGCTTGGGAGGGGGCAAAGAGACCCAGTACTTC | CASSLGGGKETQYF
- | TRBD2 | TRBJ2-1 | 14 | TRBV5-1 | TGCGCCAGCAGCGGGGGGGGACTAGCGGATGAGCAGTTCTTC | CASSGGGLADEQFF
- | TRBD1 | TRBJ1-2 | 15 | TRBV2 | TGTGCCAGCAGTGAAGCGCGGGGGACAGGGGTCGGCTACACCTTC | CASSEARGTGVGYTF
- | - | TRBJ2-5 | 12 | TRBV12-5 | TGTGCTAGTGGTTTGCTACAAGAGACCCAGTACTTC | CASGLLQETQYF
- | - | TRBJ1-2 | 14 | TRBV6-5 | TGTGCCAGCAGCCCCAACAACAGGCCCCATGGCTACACCTTC | CASSPNNRPHGYTF
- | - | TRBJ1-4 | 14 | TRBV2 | TGTGCCAGCAGTGAAGGGGGAGGGATTGAAAAACTGTTTTTT | CASSEGGGIEKLFF
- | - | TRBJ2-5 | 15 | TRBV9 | TGTGCCAGCAGCGCGTCCTTTCTAGGCGGCGAGACCCAGTACTTC | CASSASFLGGETQYF
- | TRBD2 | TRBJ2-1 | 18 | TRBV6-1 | TGTGCCAGCAGTGAATGGGACCCCGGGACTAGCGACTACAATGAGCAGTTCTTC | CASSEWDPGTSDYNEQFF
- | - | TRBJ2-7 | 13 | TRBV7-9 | TGTGCCAGCAGCCCGCGGGTGGCGGACGAGCAGTACTTC | CASSPRVADEQYF
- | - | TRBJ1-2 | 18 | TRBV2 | TGTGCCAGCAGTGAACGGGGGACCGGCCCAACCTCGGCCTATGGCTACACCTTC | CASSERGTGPTSAYGYTF
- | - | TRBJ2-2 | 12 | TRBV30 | TGTGCCTGGAGTGTGTCAGGCGGGGAGCTGTTTTTT | CAWSVSGGELFF
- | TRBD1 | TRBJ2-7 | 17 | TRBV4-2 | TGTGCCAGCAGCCAAGACTCGAGACAGGGCCCCTCCTACGAGCAGTACTTC | CASSQDSRQGPSYEQYF